What follows is one TCR beta chain and its context. Its antigen is not known. Germline V gene sequence: CDR1 SQVTM, CDR2 ANQGSEA. J was trimmed by 2 bases and V by 3 bases; bases with no gene match: 1. The CDR3 has 13 residues. This specimen belongs to a study of cytomegalovirus exposure and HLA in healthy donors. The PCR ran on 60 Vbeta and 13 Jbeta primers. Sequencing was performed with immunoSEQ multiplex PCR; in TCRdb, only in-frame clones are kept and a portion is missing. This table has about 150,000 clones, 80% to 85% appearing once. Study-level results: Among the most significant clusters, several appeared linked to common viral pathogens in a later analysis. Other equally common chains were less clonally expanded than HLA-associated TCR beta chains, a later analysis showed. Analyses of presence/absence relied on an assumption of roughly uniform sequencing depth across donors.

Input material: PBMCs. The TCR originated in a boy aged 2 to 10 in good health and CMV-seronegative. The V gene is TRBV29-1, the J gene TRBJ2-5; 9 positions agree with TRBD1. CDR3 protein: CSVETGGQETQYF. CDR3 bases: TGCAGCGTTGAGACAGGGGGACAAGAGACCCAGTACTTC.